A single sample gave rise to the 19 T cell receptor beta chains below, sequenced in a study of PD-1 blockade in classical Hodgkin lymphoma. Specified time point: cycle 4 day 1 (C4D1), after five to seven weeks of nivolumab. Following autologous stem cell transplantation, relapse occurred in every patient, and exposure to brentuximab vedotin varied. This table comes from immunoSEQ multiplex PCR, and its TCRdb copy is limited to in-frame clones, with some not included. Among some 110,000 clones listed, roughly nine tenths were seen once. The material sequenced was peripheral blood mononuclear cells (PBMCs), taken before the fourth cycle of nivolumab. These receptor sequences come from a human donor with classical Hodgkin lymphoma.

A single count supports this clone. One end of the junction varies from germline; a read error may be responsible. The CDR3 DNA follows: TGTGCCAGCAGTCACTCCTACGAGCAGTACTTC. As protein: CASSHSYEQYF. This chain uses TRBV6-5 with TRBJ2-7; no firm D call. The CDR3 loop spans 11 amino acids. Germline values: CDR1 MNHEY, CDR2 SVGAGI.

Remarks on this clone: The germline gene is not matched at one end of the junction; a read error may be the cause. The rearrangement joins TRBV28 to TRBJ1-2; weak D call: TRBD1 (5 bases). Germline assignment: CDR1 MDHEN and CDR2 SYDVKM. The CDR3 spans 14 residues. The CDR3 DNA reads as TGTGCCAGCACTTTAGGCAGGGCGTACTATGGCTACACCTTC. Translated: CASTLGRAYYGYTF.

This clone was recorded once. The chain couples TRBV5-3 to TRBJ2-5; 11 positions match TRBD2. TRBV5-3 is treated as an ORF (open reading frame) with a function not yet certain. The CDR3 is made up of 15 amino acids. The junction had 9 bases not matched to a gene; V was cut back by 4 bases and J by 7 bases. The CDR3 region is CARSDGTSGAGTQYF. In nucleotides, the CDR3 is TGTGCCAGAAGCGACGGGACTAGCGGCGCCGGGACCCAGTACTTC.

The CDR3 protein is CASSLMTGVGTEAFF. Written as DNA, the CDR3 is TGTGCCAGCAGCTTGATGACAGGGGTGGGCACTGAAGCTTTCTTT. The chain combines TRBV5-4 with TRBJ1-1, with 8 bases that match TRBD1. CDR1 SGHNT and CDR2 YYREEE come from the germline V gene (reference sequence). J was trimmed by 4 bases and V by 1 base; bases with no gene match: 6. The length of the CDR3 is 15 residues.

The chain links TRBV6-6 to TRBJ1-1; D is undetermined. Trimming pared 10 bases from V and 1 base from J, leaving 13 bases between. The V gene's germline CDR1 is MNHNY and CDR2 SVGAGI (reference sequence). CDR3 size: 13 residues. The DNA of the CDR3 is TGTGCCACCGTTACGATCCCGAACACTGAAGCTTTCTTT. It translates to CATVTIPNTEAFF.

This chain joins TRBV5-4 and TRBJ1-5, with D possibly TRBD1 on 5 matching bases. V lost 0 bases, J lost 5 bases, and 6 bases lay in between. CDR1 is SGHNT, CDR2 YYREEE, per germline (reference sequence). The CDR3 sequence is 13 residues long. CDR3 loop: CASSLGGDQPQHF. In nucleotides, the CDR3 is TGTGCCAGCAGCTTGGGGGGGGATCAGCCCCAGCATTTT.

This sequence joins TRBV6-5 and TRBJ1-5; D might be TRBD1 (5 bases). Germline V gene data show CDR1 as MNHEY and CDR2 as SVGAGI. This CDR3 contains 14 residues. V was cut by 0 bases and J by 5 bases, with 8 bases left in between. DNA for the CDR3: TGTGCCAGCAGTTACTCTAGGGGCGATCAGCCCCAGCATTTT. This encodes CASSYSRGDQPQHF.

To note about this clone: A read error is possible here, since a much larger clone lies one base away. The rearrangement uses TRBV6-5 and TRBJ1-2; possible D gene TRBD1, 5 bases. V shed 4 bases and J shed 6 bases, with 9 bases lying between them. In germline, CDR1 is MNHEY, CDR2 SVGAGI. This CDR3 has 12 residues. The CDR3 DNA reads as TGTGCCAGCAGTTCCCGGGGCGATGGCTACACCTTC. It specifies CASSSRGDGYTF.

Concerning this clone itself: Other DNA sequences in this sample translate to the same CDR3. The chain joins TRBV6-4 to TRBJ2-1, with TRBD2 identical over 12 bases. The germline V gene encodes CDR1 MRHNA and CDR2 SNTAGT. J was trimmed by 7 bases and V by 0 bases; bases with no gene match: 1. The CDR3 runs 15 residues. The CDR3 reads CASSDSTSGSNEQFF. The CDR3 nucleotides are TGTGCCAGCAGTGACTCGACTAGCGGGAGTAATGAGCAGTTCTTC.

The chain joins TRBV5-4 to TRBJ1-2, with a tentative D call TRBD1 (6 bases). V was pared by 3 bases and J by 4 bases, with 13 bases between. The germline V gene encodes CDR1 SGHNT and CDR2 YYREEE (reference sequence). The CDR3 consists of 14 residues. CDR3 protein: CASSSTGSGYGYTF. DNA for the CDR3: TGTGCCAGCAGCTCAACAGGGAGCGGCTATGGCTACACCTTC.

The J gene is TRBJ1-1, the V gene TRBV2; possible D gene TRBD1, 6 bases. This CDR3 spans 13 amino acids. The germline CDR1 and CDR2 sequences are SNHLY and FYNNEI. V was clipped by 10 bases and J by 1 base, with 13 bases between them. CDR3 in amino acids: CATGGGPNTEAFF. The CDR3 region has the DNA TGTGCCACCGGGGGGGGGCCGAACACTGAAGCTTTCTTT.

This rearrangement joins TRBV14 to TRBJ1-2; possible D gene TRBD1, 5 bases. This CDR3 contains 14 residues. Trimming took off 5 bases at V and 4 bases at J, with 14 bases between the two ends. Germline V gene lookup returns CDR1 SGHDN and CDR2 FVKESK. The CDR3 region has the DNA TGTGCCAGCAGCAGAGAGGGGCGGACCTATGGCTACACCTTC. The encoded protein is CASSREGRTYGYTF. Together with reference TRBV14 and TRBJ1-2, the CDR3 gives the full variable domain: EAGVTQFPSHSVIEKGQTVTLRCDPISGHDNLYWYRRVMGKEIKFLLHFVKESKQDESGMPNNRFLAERTGGTYSTLKVQPAELEDSGVYFCASSREGRTYGYTFGSGTRLTVV.

V and J are TRBV5-4 and TRBJ2-7; D unclear. The CDR3 has 14 amino acids. In germline, CDR1 is SGHNT, CDR2 YYREEE (reference sequence). The ends were cut back, 2 bases at V and 2 bases at J, with 11 bases in the middle. CDR3 DNA sequence: TGTGCCAGCAGCTTCGGGCAGGCTCCCTACGAGCAGTACTTC. This translates into CASSFGQAPYEQYF.

V and J are TRBV5-4 and TRBJ1-2; D gene unclear. Germline values: CDR1 SGHNT, CDR2 YYREEE (reference sequence). This CDR3 region has 13 residues. The germline V and J ends were trimmed by 0 bases and 7 bases, with 10 bases remaining between them. CDR3: CASSLGKGPGYTF. In DNA, the CDR3 is TGTGCCAGCAGCTTGGGGAAGGGCCCTGGCTACACCTTC. The complete variable domain, with remaining parts taken from reference TRBV5-4 and TRBJ1-2, reads ETGVTQSPTHLIKTRGQQVTLRCSSQSGHNTVSWYQQALGQGPQFIFQYYREEENGRGNFPPRFSGLQFPNYSSELNVNALELDDSALYLCASSLGKGPGYTFGSGTRLTVV.

The CDR3 DNA reads TGTGCCAGCAGTGCGGGGACTGAAGCTTTCTTT. It is translated as CASSAGTEAFF. V and J are TRBV6-1 and TRBJ1-1; D is ambiguous. Germline V gene sequence: CDR1 MNHNS, CDR2 SASEGT. The CDR3 length is 11 residues. The V and J ends lost 4 bases and 5 bases respectively, with 5 bases between them.

The sample holds a few counts of this clone. The chain carries TRBV5-4 and TRBJ2-1, with a possible D match to TRBD2 (7 bases). The V gene's germline CDR1 is SGHNT and CDR2 YYREEE (reference sequence). The CDR3 extends over 15 amino acids. V was shortened by 4 bases and J by 2 bases, with 13 bases between the two germline ends. The CDR3 sequence is CASSLGAGAYNEQFF. The CDR3 coding sequence is TGTGCCAGCAGCCTGGGGGCGGGGGCCTACAATGAGCAGTTCTTC. Full variable domain (remainder filled in from reference TRBV5-4 and TRBJ2-1): ETGVTQSPTHLIKTRGQQVTLRCSSQSGHNTVSWYQQALGQGPQFIFQYYREEENGRGNFPPRFSGLQFPNYSSELNVNALELDDSALYLCASSLGAGAYNEQFFGPGTRLTVL.

The chain links TRBV7-6 to TRBJ2-5; 9 bases map to TRBD1. The V gene end was trimmed by 7 bases and the J gene end by 5 bases; junction bases not matched to a gene: 11. The CDR3 spans 15 residues. Germline assignment: CDR1 SGHVS and CDR2 FNYEAQ. This CDR3 is CASTPDRGIRETQYF. CDR3 in DNA: TGTGCCAGCACCCCCGACAGGGGGATACGGGAGACCCAGTACTTC.

The rearrangement uses TRBV28 and TRBJ1-1; tentative D call: TRBD1 (6 bases). The V and J ends lost 7 bases and 3 bases respectively, with 15 bases between them. Germline V CDR1 and CDR2: MDHEN, SYDVKM. The CDR3 totals 14 residues. Here the CDR3 DNA reads TGTGCCAGCAACCCCGCGGACAGTTACACTGAAGCTTTCTTT. Translating gives CASNPADSYTEAFF.

This chain uses TRBV4-1 with TRBJ1-1; D ambiguous. V was cut by 1 base and J by 6 bases, with 9 bases left in between. The germline V gene has CDR1 MGHRA and CDR2 YSYEKL. This CDR3 has 13 residues. The CDR3 spells CASSQVGFPEAFF. Here the CDR3 DNA reads TGCGCCAGCAGCCAAGTGGGATTTCCTGAAGCTTTCTTT.